A single sample gave rise to the 16 T cell receptor beta chains below, sequenced in a study of OX40 agonist ivuxolimab in advanced cancers. The protocol was immunoSEQ multiplex PCR, while the TCRdb copy is restricted to in-frame clones and leaves out a portion. The table records around 79,000 clones, 88% of them present only once. Specimen: CD4+ or CD8+ T cells sorted from blood, collected in a trial of the OX40 agonist ivuxolimab. The receptors come from an adult with an advanced solid tumor such as melanoma, head and neck, liver or kidney cancer.

V usage is TRBV5-6 and J usage is TRBJ2-7; 10 bases are a match to TRBD2. The CDR3 runs to 15 residues. In germline, CDR1 is SGHDT, CDR2 YYEEEE. The V segment lost 2 bases and the J segment 5 bases; nucleotides outside the gene matches: 7. The chain's CDR3 is CASSFVQREGHEQYF. As DNA, the CDR3 is TGTGCCAGCAGCTTTGTCCAGCGGGAGGGCCACGAGCAGTACTTC.

CDR3 in amino acids: CASREQGDYGYTF. In DNA form, the CDR3 reads TGTGCCAGCAGGGAACAGGGTGACTATGGCTACACCTTC. The rearrangement uses TRBV6-1 and TRBJ1-2; tentatively, D is TRBD1 (6 bases). The V end was cut by 6 bases, the J end by 3 bases, with 11 bases between. CDR3 length: 13 amino acids. Per germline, CDR1 MNHNS and CDR2 SASEGT.

V is TRBV28 and J is TRBJ2-7; D is uncertain. V dropped 3 bases and J dropped 4 bases, with 4 bases sitting between them. Per the germline V gene, CDR1 is MDHEN and CDR2 is SYDVKM. This CDR3 has 11 residues. The CDR3 DNA reads TGTGCCAGCAGTTTGCGATACGAGCAGTACTTC. As protein: CASSLRYEQYF.

This clone was observed a single time. The rearrangement uses TRBV29-1 and TRBJ2-3, with unresolved D. Per germline, CDR1 SQVTM and CDR2 ANQGSEA. CDR3 size: 14 residues. Trimming removed 7 bases from V and 6 bases from J, with 20 bases in between. CDR3 sequence reads: CSAGVTSSVDTQYF. The CDR3 nucleotides are TGCAGCGCTGGAGTGACAAGTTCGGTGGATACGCAGTATTTT.

V is TRBV11-1 and J is TRBJ2-7; no clear D gene. This CDR3 has 15 amino acids. Trimming cost V 2 bases and J 3 bases, with 14 bases left between them. CDR1 and CDR2 (germline): SGHAT, FQDESV (reference sequence). The CDR3 DNA follows: TGTGCCAGCAGCTTATCAGCCACCCGTGGCTACGAGCAGTACTTC. This gives the protein CASSLSATRGYEQYF.

The chain combines TRBV18 with TRBJ2-1; 7 positions match TRBD2. V was pared by 3 bases and J by 8 bases, with 13 bases of the junction left unmatched. Germline V lookup: CDR1 KGHSH, CDR2 LQKENI. CDR3 length: 16 residues. The CDR3 DNA reads as TGTGCCAGCTCACCTAGACTAGCATCTACTCGGGATGAGCAGTTCTTC. Protein sequence: CASSPRLASTRDEQFF.

The V call is TRBV11-2, the J call TRBJ2-7; TRBD2 is a possible D gene (5 bases). The J call may be wrong; the DNA end is better matched by TRBJ2-5. Germline-derived CDR1 and CDR2 are SGHAT and FQNNGV. This CDR3 spans 14 amino acids. CDR3 loop: CASRNTQLEETQYF. CDR3 nucleotide sequence: TGTGCCAGCAGAAATACTCAACTAGAGGAGACCCAGTACTTC.

The chain is built from TRBV18 and TRBJ2-7, with D tentatively TRBD1 (6 bases). CDR3 length equals 16 residues. The V end lost 0 bases, the J end lost 2 bases, and 14 bases lay between the germline ends. CDR1 is KGHSH, CDR2 LQKENI, per germline. The chain's CDR3 is CASSPPSGGLTYEQYF. CDR3 in DNA: TGTGCCAGCTCACCACCGTCTGGGGGCCTTACCTACGAGCAGTACTTC.

V is TRBV28 and J is TRBJ2-2; the match to TRBD2 covers 8 bases. This CDR3 has 15 residues. In germline, CDR1 is MDHEN, CDR2 SYDVKM. V gave up 5 bases and J gave up 2 bases; unmatched junction bases: 4. The CDR3 loop reads CASSRLASNTGELFF. The CDR3 coding sequence is TGTGCCAGCAGTCGACTAGCGAGTAACACCGGGGAGCTGTTTTTT.

The chain couples TRBV5-1 to TRBJ2-7, with a tentative D call TRBD2 (6 bases). CDR1 is SGHRS and CDR2 is YFSETQ in the germline V gene. V was shortened by 4 bases and J by 0 bases, with 11 bases between the two germline ends. This CDR3 region has 14 residues. The CDR3 nucleotides read TGCGCCAGCAGCGTGGGACTGATCTCCTACGAGCAGTACTTC. Translation gives CASSVGLISYEQYF.

The chain has TRBV5-1 and TRBJ2-7, with a tentative D call TRBD1 (6 bases). V lost 4 bases, J lost 2 bases, and 13 bases lay in between. CDR3 length: 14 residues. CDR1 and CDR2 from the germline V gene are SGHRS and YFSETQ. The CDR3 loop is CASSLTGTAYEQYF. The CDR3 nucleotides are TGCGCCAGCAGCCTTACAGGGACCGCCTACGAGCAGTACTTC.

As for this clone: The junction shows a germline mismatch at one end, possibly a read error. The chain links TRBV7-7 to TRBJ2-2; 8 positions agree with TRBD1. There are 16 residues in the CDR3. Per germline, CDR1 SSHAT and CDR2 FNYEAQ (reference sequence). The CDR3 bases are TGTGCTAGCAGCTTGGACAGGGTTGAGAACACCGGGGAGCTGTTTTTT. Its translation is CASSLDRVENTGELFF.

This chain links TRBV27 with TRBJ2-1; 9 bases line up with TRBD2. The CDR3 contains 16 residues. Unmatched junction bases numbered 9, after V lost 3 bases and J lost 6 bases. Germline V CDR1 and CDR2: MNHEY, SMNVEV (reference sequence). Here the CDR3 DNA reads TGTGCCAGCAGTTTTCAGCGGGAGGCTCAGGGCAATGAGCAGTTCTTC. It specifies CASSFQREAQGNEQFF.

The chain joins TRBV4-1 to TRBJ1-2; TRBD1 matches at 9 bases. V shed 4 bases and J 2 bases; nucleotides not matched to a gene: 5. Looked up from germline, CDR1 is MGHRA and CDR2 is YSYEKL. This CDR3 comprises 15 residues. The CDR3 bases are TGCGCCAGCAGCCCAGGACAGGGGAAAAACTATGGCTACACCTTC. Protein: CASSPGQGKNYGYTF.

The V call is TRBV6-1, the J call TRBJ1-2; D might be TRBD1 (5 bases). The germline V gene encodes CDR1 MNHNS and CDR2 SASEGT. Trimming left V 6 bases short and J 4 bases short, with 12 bases between. The CDR3 consists of 13 residues. The CDR3 protein is CASRETATYGYTF. CDR3 in DNA: TGTGCCAGCAGAGAGACAGCAACCTATGGCTACACCTTC.

The chain couples TRBV28 to TRBJ1-2, with D unresolved. This CDR3 has 12 residues. The germline V and J ends were trimmed by 2 bases and 4 bases, with 5 bases remaining between them. CDR1 is MDHEN and CDR2 is SYDVKM in the germline V gene. The DNA for the CDR3 is TGTGCCAGCAGTTTAGCGGCCTATGGCTACACCTTC. It translates to CASSLAAYGYTF.